The count of the clone carrying this T cell receptor beta chain is one. This sample was taken from a study of control samples from healthy donors and cancer patients. The V gene's germline CDR1 is LNHDA and CDR2 SQIVND (reference sequence). V shed 6 bases, J shed 8 bases, and the junction held 10 bases outside the gene matches. This CDR3 spans 15 amino acids. Measured with immunoSEQ multiplex PCR; TCRdb has only the in-frame clones, and not every one. Of roughly 150,000 clones listed, under 95% were seen once; the top ten hold 5% to 7%. The rearrangement links TRBV19 to TRBJ2-1, with 10 bases aligning to TRBD1. The specimen sequenced was blood. The clonotype comes from a man in his late teens or twenties in good health. CDR3 sequence (DNA): TGTGCCAGTAGCGAGGGGACAGGGGTCGGCTATGAGCAGTTCTTC. This encodes CASSEGTGVGYEQFF. Filled out from reference TRBV19 and TRBJ2-1, the complete variable domain reads DGGITQSPKYLFRKEGQNVTLSCEQNLNHDAMYWYRQDPGQGLRLIYYSQIVNDFQKGDIAEGYSVSREKKESFPLTVTSAQKNPTAFYLCASSEGTGVGYEQFFGPGTRLTVL.